This T cell receptor (beta chain) came from a study of OX40 agonist ivuxolimab in advanced cancers. Study-level background: Age averaged around 60 years (range roughly 20 to 90), and approximately 80% were male.

Blood draws occurred at baseline, cycle 4 day 1, and cycle 7 day 1. Sequencing was performed with immunoSEQ multiplex PCR; in TCRdb, only in-frame clones are kept and a portion is missing. The table lists tens of thousands of clones, more than 80% of them singletons. The TCR comes from an adult with an advanced solid tumor such as melanoma, head and neck, liver or kidney cancer. Here the sequenced sample was CD4+ or CD8+ T cells sorted from blood, taken in a trial of the OX40 agonist ivuxolimab.

The CDR3 DNA is TGTGCCAGCAGCTTAACGGACGGCACCGGGGAGCTGTTTTTT. The encoded protein is CASSLTDGTGELFF. The V gene is TRBV7-9, the J gene TRBJ2-2; no clear D gene. Germline assignment: CDR1 SEHNR and CDR2 FQNEAQ (reference sequence). This CDR3 contains 14 residues. Trimming took off 2 bases at V and 4 bases at J, with 8 bases between the two ends.